This T cell receptor (beta chain) was identified during a study of T cell responses to AZD1222 COVID-19 vaccine. Assay: immunoSEQ multiplex PCR; the TCRdb copy retains only in-frame clones and omits some. The table has about 95,000 clones, 85% to 90% seen once. CDR3 length: 16 residues. J was trimmed by 1 base and V by 3 bases; bases with no gene match: 8. The V gene's germline CDR1 is ENHRY and CDR2 SYGVKD. The clonotype was recovered from an adult in good health. V and J are TRBV10-3 and TRBJ2-7; TRBD2 agrees at 8 bases. Here the sequenced sample was peripheral blood, taken on day 0 of AZD1222 vaccination. CDR3 DNA: TGTGCCATCAGTGACCGGGCTAGCGGGCGTTCCTACGAGCAGTACTTC. It is translated as CAISDRASGRSYEQYF.